This T cell receptor beta chain was profiled in a study of T-cell reconstitution after alpha-beta-depleted transplantation in children. Findings and caveats of the study: Expanded clones from the graft, numbering several hundred, reportedly supplied alpha-beta T cells about two months after transplant. T-cell counts and diversity at one year post-transplant came mainly from newly produced T cells. From surviving recipient T cells and thymic progenitors came the high day-60 TCRbeta diversity observed in some patients.

TCRbeta library construction was performed incorporating unique molecular identifiers. A single record per CDR3 protein comes from TCRdb applying MiXCR to the PCR reads. Of 90,000 to 100,000 distinct CDR3 sequences listed, less than 25% are singletons. As to this clonotype: As yet, its antigen is unknown.

J was trimmed by 0 bases and V by 4 bases; bases with no gene match: 9. The CDR3 contains 18 residues. The material was PBMCs, obtained before TCRalphabeta/CD19-depleted stem cell transplant. The clonotype originates from a boy under 10 years old with acute lymphoblastic leukemia, due to receive a stem cell transplant. The chain is built from TRBV12-3 or TRBV12-4 and TRBJ2-1; 10 bases align to TRBD2. CDR3 coding DNA: TGTGCCAGCAGTTCCGGGACTAGCGCGATGAGCTCCTACAATGAGCAGTTCTTC. This translates into CASSSGTSAMSSYNEQFF.